These 22 T cell receptor beta chains came from one sample sequenced in a study of blood T cell repertoires in COVID-19 (dated by TCRdb to about 2020). Library preparation used the immunoSEQ multiplex PCR assay. TCRdb retrieved this table from immuneACCESS and kept in-frame rearrangements only. Not all clones are present; in checked studies, unresolved V genes account for under half, and no reason is known for the remainder. The sample table holds hundreds of thousands of clones, of which 75% to 90% were seen once. Roughly 27% of the sample goes to the ten largest clones. The specimen was peripheral blood. Receptor source: a man between 40 and 49 years old with acute or convalescent COVID-19.

The gene calls are TRBV27 and TRBJ2-5; 7 nucleotides match TRBD1. CDR1 MNHEY and CDR2 SMNVEV come from the germline V gene (reference sequence). CDR3 length: 14 residues. Unmatched junction bases numbered 8, after V lost 5 bases and J lost 5 bases. DNA for the CDR3: TGTGCCAGCAGTGCACAGGGGAACCGTGAGACCCAGTACTTC. Translation: CASSAQGNRETQYF.

This rearrangement joins TRBV18 to TRBJ2-7; D remains unclear. Germline lookup yields CDR1 KGHSH and CDR2 LQKENI. The CDR3 runs to 14 residues. V dropped 1 base and J dropped 5 bases, with 12 bases sitting between them. This chain's CDR3 is CASSPQAAVDEQYF. The CDR3 DNA follows: TGTGCCAGCTCACCACAAGCCGCCGTGGACGAGCAGTACTTC. Combining the CDR3 with reference TRBV18 and TRBJ2-7 gives the whole variable domain NAGVMQNPRHLVRRRGQEARLRCSPMKGHSHVYWYRQLPEEGLKFMVYLQKENIIDESGMPKERFSAEFPKEGPSILRIQQVVRGDSAAYFCASSPQAAVDEQYFGPGTRLTVT.

This clone showed up just a few times. The chain is built from TRBV7-8 and TRBJ1-1, with D possibly matching TRBD1 (5 bases). V was shortened by 5 bases and J by 3 bases, with 10 bases between the two germline ends. CDR1 is SGHVS and CDR2 is FQNEAQ in the germline V gene. The CDR3 is 13 amino acids. Written as DNA, the CDR3 is TGTGCCAGCAGCATGACAGTTTACACTGAAGCTTTCTTT. This gives the protein CASSMTVYTEAFF.

The chain recombines TRBV19 with TRBJ1-2; D perhaps matches TRBD1 (6 bases). The germline gives CDR1 LNHDA, CDR2 SQIVND (reference sequence). The CDR3 sequence is 13 residues long. The V end lost 2 bases, the J end lost 6 bases, and 10 bases lay between the germline ends. CDR3 DNA sequence: TGTGCCAGTAGTATAATGCAGGGGCATGGCTACACCTTC. It translates to CASSIMQGHGYTF.

The chain carries TRBV5-6 and TRBJ1-5; no clear D. V gave up 1 base and J gave up 1 base, with 9 bases separating them. The CDR3 has 15 amino acids. Looked up from germline, CDR1 is SGHDT and CDR2 is YYEEEE. This CDR3 reads CASSLTPRSNQPQHF. The CDR3 nucleotides read TGTGCCAGCAGCTTGACCCCACGGAGCAATCAGCCCCAGCATTTT.

The chain is built from TRBV19 and TRBJ1-6, with D perhaps TRBD1 (6 bases). Germline values: CDR1 LNHDA, CDR2 SQIVND (reference sequence). V lost 5 bases and J 7 bases, leaving 15 bases between the germline ends. This CDR3 is built from 15 residues. CDR3 residues: CASSATRGSNSPLHF. DNA of the CDR3: TGTGCCAGTAGTGCCACCAGGGGTAGCAATTCACCCCTCCACTTT.

The chain recombines TRBV6-1 with TRBJ2-3, with 10 nucleotides matching TRBD1. This CDR3 has 19 amino acids. CDR1 MNHNS and CDR2 SASEGT come from the germline V gene. The ends lost 4 bases at V and 6 bases at J; junction bases unmatched: 19. The CDR3 DNA reads as TGTGCCAGCAGTGCCCGACAGGGGGCTGGGTTTTTGTACATGGATACGCAGTATTTT. This gives the protein CASSARQGAGFLYMDTQYF.

This chain joins TRBV27 and TRBJ2-3, with 10 nucleotides matching TRBD2. Germline CDR1 and CDR2: MNHEY and SMNVEV (reference sequence). Unmatched junction bases numbered 5, after V lost 6 bases and J lost 5 bases. The length of the CDR3 is 14 residues. The CDR3 loop is CASSPGTSEDTQYF. The CDR3 DNA follows: TGTGCCAGCAGCCCCGGGACTAGCGAAGATACGCAGTATTTT.

The chain uses TRBV28 and TRBJ1-5; no definite D call. V lost 5 bases to trimming and J lost 2 bases, with 4 bases between them. CDR1 and CDR2 (germline): MDHEN, SYDVKM. CDR3 length equals 12 residues. CDR3 bases: TGTGCCAGCAGTCTCGGCAATCAGCCCCAGCATTTT. Amino acid sequence: CASSLGNQPQHF.

The chain has TRBV6-1 and TRBJ2-3; TRBD2 matches at 13 bases. CDR3 length: 19 amino acids. V lost 0 bases and J lost 0; bases outside the gene matches: 6. CDR1 and CDR2 from the germline V gene are MNHNS and SASEGT. CDR3 amino acids: CASSEALLGLAGSTDTQYF. As DNA, the CDR3 is TGTGCCAGCAGTGAAGCGCTCTTGGGACTAGCGGGAAGCACAGATACGCAGTATTTT.

V and J are TRBV5-6 and TRBJ1-2; D unclear. The CDR3 sequence is 10 residues long. Trimming removed 6 bases at V and 5 bases at J, with 5 bases between. Germline loops: CDR1 SGHDT, CDR2 YYEEEE. CDR3 in amino acids: CASTYYGYTF. The CDR3 region has the DNA TGTGCCAGCACCTATTATGGCTACACCTTC.

The genes are TRBV19 and TRBJ1-6; TRBD1 agrees at 7 bases. This CDR3 region has 14 residues. V trimming: 7 bases; J trimming: 7 bases; junction bases outside the gene matches: 7. CDR1 is LNHDA, CDR2 SQIVND, per germline (reference sequence). The chain's CDR3 is CASKGGADNSPLHF. The CDR3 nucleotides read TGTGCCAGTAAAGGGGGCGCAGACAATTCACCCCTCCACTTT.

The chain is built from TRBV6-5 and TRBJ2-7, with D maybe TRBD2 (6 bases). The V gene's germline CDR1 is MNHEY and CDR2 SVGAGI. This CDR3 spans 14 amino acids. V was clipped by 5 bases and J by 2 bases, with 13 bases between them. This CDR3 is CASSPASGAYEQYF. The CDR3 nucleotides read TGTGCCAGCAGTCCAGCCTCGGGAGCCTACGAGCAGTACTTC.

This chain connects TRBV7-9 to TRBJ1-1; D not certain. The V end was cut by 8 bases, the J end by 1 base, with 14 bases between. Germline V lookup: CDR1 SEHNR, CDR2 FQNEAQ (reference sequence). This CDR3 spans 14 amino acids. CDR3 loop: CASGLERGNTEAFF. In nucleotides, the CDR3 is TGTGCCAGCGGTTTAGAGCGCGGGAACACTGAAGCTTTCTTT.

J is TRBJ2-7 and V is TRBV29-1; the match to TRBD2 covers 7 bases. J was trimmed by 5 bases and V by 3 bases; bases with no gene match: 13. This CDR3 has 15 residues. Germline-derived CDR1 and CDR2 are SQVTM and ANQGSEA. In DNA, the CDR3 is TGCAGCGTTGATGGGATAGCGGGTTCCTATCACGAGCAGTACTTC. This sequence encodes CSVDGIAGSYHEQYF.

The chain employs TRBV4-3 and TRBJ2-1; 8 bases line up with TRBD2. CDR3 length equals 17 residues. Germline CDR1 and CDR2: LGHNA and YSLEER. J lost 9 bases, V lost 4 bases, and 17 bases had no gene match. Here the CDR3 reads CASSLDLGLARGSEQFF. Written as DNA, the CDR3 is TGCGCCAGCAGCCTGGACCTCGGACTAGCTAGGGGAAGTGAGCAGTTCTTC.

The rearrangement links TRBV7-2 to TRBJ2-1; 10 bases are a match to TRBD2. V lost 5 bases, J lost 0 bases, and 1 base stayed unmatched. CDR1 is SGHTA and CDR2 is FQGNSA in the germline V gene. The CDR3 runs 15 residues. The CDR3 nucleotides read TGTGCCAGCAGCCCTAGCGGGAGCTCCTACAATGAGCAGTTCTTC. Its translation: CASSPSGSSYNEQFF.

Here the CDR3 reads CASSIGGPGGYGYTF. The CDR3 nucleotides are TGTGCCAGTAGTATAGGAGGTCCAGGAGGCTATGGCTACACCTTC. This chain links TRBV19 with TRBJ1-2; no clear D gene. Germline V CDR1 and CDR2: LNHDA, SQIVND (reference sequence). The V end was cut by 1 base, the J end by 4 bases, with 13 bases between. CDR3 size: 15 residues.

The chain joins TRBV7-6 to TRBJ2-1, with no clear D. Germline V gene sequence: CDR1 SGHVS, CDR2 FNYEAQ. There are 13 residues in the CDR3. Deletions cut 5 bases from V and 12 bases from J, with 17 bases between. CDR3 sequence: CASSARHYPGQFF. For the CDR3, the DNA is TGTGCCAGCAGCGCCCGCCATTACCCCGGGCAGTTCTTC.

V gene TRBV9 combines with J gene TRBJ2-3; 9 bases align to TRBD2. The CDR3 has 16 residues. CDR1 and CDR2 (germline): SGDLS, YYNGEE. Trimming removed 4 bases from V and 6 bases from J; junction bases left unmatched: 12. Here the CDR3 DNA reads TGTGCCAGCAGCCCCGGACTAGCGAGCCTCCGGGATACGCAGTATTTT. It codes for CASSPGLASLRDTQYF.

V and J are TRBV21-1 and TRBJ1-2; the DNA was not compared with TRBD1, the D call given in the table. TRBV21-1 is assigned pseudogene status. The length of the CDR3 is 14 residues. The CDR3 DNA reads as TGTGCCAGCAGACTTAGGGGCCTAAACTATGGCTACACCTTC. Translated: CASRLRGLNYGYTF.

The chain recombines TRBV5-1 with TRBJ2-3; D is ambiguous. There are 11 residues in the CDR3. Between the trimmed V and J ends, which lost 4 bases and 6 bases, there was a span of 6 bases. Germline CDR1 and CDR2: SGHRS and YFSETQ. CDR3 sequence (DNA): TGCGCCAGCAGCGGGCAGGATACGCAGTATTTT. Translated, it gives CASSGQDTQYF. The complete variable domain, with remaining parts taken from reference TRBV5-1 and TRBJ2-3, reads KAGVTQTPRYLIKTRGQQVTLSCSPISGHRSVSWYQQTPGQGLQFLFEYFSETQRNKGNFPGRFSGRQFSNSRSEMNVSTLELGDSALYLCASSGQDTQYFGPGTRLTVL.